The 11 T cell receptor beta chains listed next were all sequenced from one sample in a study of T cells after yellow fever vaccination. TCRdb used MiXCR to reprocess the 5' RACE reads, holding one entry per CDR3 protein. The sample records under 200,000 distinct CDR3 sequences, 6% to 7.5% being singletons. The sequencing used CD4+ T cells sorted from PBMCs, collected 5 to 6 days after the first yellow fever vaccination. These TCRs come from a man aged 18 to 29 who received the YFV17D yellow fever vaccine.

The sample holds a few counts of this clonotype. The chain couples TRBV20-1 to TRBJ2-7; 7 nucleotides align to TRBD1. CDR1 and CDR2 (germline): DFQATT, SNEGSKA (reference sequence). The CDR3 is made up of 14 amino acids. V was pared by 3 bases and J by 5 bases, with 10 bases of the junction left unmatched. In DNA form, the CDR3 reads TGCAGTGCTAGGACGACAGGGAACATTGACGAGCAGTACTTC. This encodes CSARTTGNIDEQYF.

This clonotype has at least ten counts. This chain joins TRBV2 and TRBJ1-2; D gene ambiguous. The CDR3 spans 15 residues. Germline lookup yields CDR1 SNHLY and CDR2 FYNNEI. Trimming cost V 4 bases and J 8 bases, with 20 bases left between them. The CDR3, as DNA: TGTGCCAGCAGTGGTGAAAGGGTTCCCTTATACGGCTACACCTTC. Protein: CASSGERVPLYGYTF.

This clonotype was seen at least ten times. This CDR3 is CATSRDNRGGIEQYF. Here the CDR3 DNA reads TGTGCCACCAGCAGGGACAACAGGGGTGGAATCGAGCAGTACTTC. This chain connects TRBV15 to TRBJ2-7; 7 positions match TRBD1. V was clipped by 3 bases and J by 6 bases; unmatched bases: 11. The CDR3 runs to 15 residues. Germline CDR1 is LNHNV and CDR2 is YYDKDF (reference sequence).

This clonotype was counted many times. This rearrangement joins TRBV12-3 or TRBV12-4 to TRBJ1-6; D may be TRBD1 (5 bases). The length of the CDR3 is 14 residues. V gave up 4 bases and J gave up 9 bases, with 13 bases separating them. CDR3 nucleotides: TGTGCCAGCAGTTCGGTCAGGGAAGGTTCACCCCTCCACTTT. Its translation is CASSSVREGSPLHF.

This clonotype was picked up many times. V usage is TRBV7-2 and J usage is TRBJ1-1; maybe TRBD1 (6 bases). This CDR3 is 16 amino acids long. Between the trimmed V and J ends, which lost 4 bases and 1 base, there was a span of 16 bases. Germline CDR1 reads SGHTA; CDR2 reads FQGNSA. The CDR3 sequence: CASSWSRVQGNTEAFF. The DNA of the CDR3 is TGTGCCAGCAGCTGGTCTCGGGTACAGGGGAACACTGAAGCTTTCTTT.

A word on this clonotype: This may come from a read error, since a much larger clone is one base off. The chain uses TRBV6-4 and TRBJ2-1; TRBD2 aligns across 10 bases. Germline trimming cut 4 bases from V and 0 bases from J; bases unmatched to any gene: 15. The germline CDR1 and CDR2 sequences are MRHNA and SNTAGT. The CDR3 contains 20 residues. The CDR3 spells CASSGFFRAGGPSSYNEQFF. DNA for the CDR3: TGTGCCAGCAGTGGCTTTTTCAGAGCGGGGGGGCCAAGCTCCTACAATGAGCAGTTCTTC.

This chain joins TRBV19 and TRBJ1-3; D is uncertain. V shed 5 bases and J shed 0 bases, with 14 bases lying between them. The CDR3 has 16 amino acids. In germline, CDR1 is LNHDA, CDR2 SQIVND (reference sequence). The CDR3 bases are TGTGCCAGTAGTGCCTCAGACTCAAGCTCTGGAAACACCATATATTTT. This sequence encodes CASSASDSSSGNTIYF.

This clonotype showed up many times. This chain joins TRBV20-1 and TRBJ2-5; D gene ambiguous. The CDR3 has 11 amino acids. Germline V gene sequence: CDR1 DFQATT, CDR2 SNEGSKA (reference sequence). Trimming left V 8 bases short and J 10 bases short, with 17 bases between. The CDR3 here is CSPDVPRGQYF. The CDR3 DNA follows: TGCAGTCCAGATGTCCCAAGAGGCCAGTACTTC.

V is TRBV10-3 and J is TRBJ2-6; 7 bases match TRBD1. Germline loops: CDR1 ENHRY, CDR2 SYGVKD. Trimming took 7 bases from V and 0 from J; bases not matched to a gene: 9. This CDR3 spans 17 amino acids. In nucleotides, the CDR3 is TGTGCCATCAAAGAAAGGACAGGAAACTCTGGGGCCAACGTCCTGACTTTC. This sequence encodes CAIKERTGNSGANVLTF.

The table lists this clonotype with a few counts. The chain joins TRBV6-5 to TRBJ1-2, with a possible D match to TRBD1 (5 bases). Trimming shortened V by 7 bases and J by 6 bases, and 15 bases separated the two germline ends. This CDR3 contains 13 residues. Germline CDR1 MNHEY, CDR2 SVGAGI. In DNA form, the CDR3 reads TGTGCCAGCACATTCGGCGGGACTGATGGCTACACCTTC. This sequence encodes CASTFGGTDGYTF.

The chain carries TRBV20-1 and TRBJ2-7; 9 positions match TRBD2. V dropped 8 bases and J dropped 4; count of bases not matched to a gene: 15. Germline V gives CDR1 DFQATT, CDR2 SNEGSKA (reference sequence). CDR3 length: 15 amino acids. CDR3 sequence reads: CSSRPLASGIYEQYF. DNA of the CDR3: TGCAGTTCTCGCCCCCTGGCTAGCGGGATTTACGAGCAGTACTTC.